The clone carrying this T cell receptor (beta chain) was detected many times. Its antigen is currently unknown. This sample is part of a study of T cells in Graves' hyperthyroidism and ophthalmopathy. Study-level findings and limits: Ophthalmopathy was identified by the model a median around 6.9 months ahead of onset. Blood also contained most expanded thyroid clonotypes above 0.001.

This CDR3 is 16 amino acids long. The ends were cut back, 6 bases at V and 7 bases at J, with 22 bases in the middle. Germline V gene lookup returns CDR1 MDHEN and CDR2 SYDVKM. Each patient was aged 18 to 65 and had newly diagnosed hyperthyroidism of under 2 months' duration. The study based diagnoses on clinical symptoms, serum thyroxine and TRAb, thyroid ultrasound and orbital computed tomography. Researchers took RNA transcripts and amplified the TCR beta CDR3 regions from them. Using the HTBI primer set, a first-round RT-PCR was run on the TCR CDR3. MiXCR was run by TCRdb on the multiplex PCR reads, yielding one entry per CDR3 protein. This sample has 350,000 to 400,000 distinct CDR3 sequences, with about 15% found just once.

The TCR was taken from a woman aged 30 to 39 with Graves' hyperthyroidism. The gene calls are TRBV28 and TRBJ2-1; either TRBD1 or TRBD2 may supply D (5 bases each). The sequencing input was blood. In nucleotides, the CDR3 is TGTGCCAGCAGGCGCGCCTCCGGGACGTCGGGAAATGAGCAGTTCTTC. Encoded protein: CASRRASGTSGNEQFF.